The 21 T cell receptor beta chains below all came from one sample that was sequenced in a study of blood T cell repertoires in COVID-19. Using immunoSEQ multiplex PCR, the repertoire was profiled, and TCRdb retains in-frame clones only, with some absent. The table shows over 250,000 clones, with about 89% occurring only once. The sequenced sample was PBMCs or T cells enriched from blood (not recorded which). These receptors were taken from a woman younger than 45 who had recovered from COVID-19.

The chain links TRBV24-1 to TRBJ1-2, with 9 bases matching TRBD1. J lost 0 bases, V lost 9 bases, and 10 bases had no gene match. Germline CDR1 KGHDR, CDR2 SFDVKD. This CDR3 comprises 16 residues. CDR3 sequence reads: CATEAGQGLSNYGYTF. CDR3 sequence (DNA): TGTGCCACCGAAGCGGGACAGGGCCTTTCTAACTATGGCTACACCTTC.

V is TRBV7-7 and J is TRBJ2-7; TRBD2 matches 7 bases. The CDR3 has 14 amino acids. Per germline, CDR1 SSHAT and CDR2 FNYEAQ (reference sequence). Trimming removed 1 base from V and 7 bases from J; junction bases left unmatched: 7. CDR3 sequence: CASSLGTREGEQYF. CDR3 nucleotide sequence: TGTGCCAGCAGCTTAGGGACTAGGGAGGGGGAGCAGTACTTC.

The chain carries TRBV5-1 and TRBJ1-3; 7 bases map to TRBD1. Trimming removed 0 bases from V and 8 bases from J; junction bases left unmatched: 2. This CDR3 region has 13 residues. Germline V gene lookup returns CDR1 SGHRS and CDR2 YFSETQ. The CDR3 DNA reads TGCGCCAGCAGCTTGGCTCAGGGGGACACCATATATTTT. Encoded protein: CASSLAQGDTIYF.

This chain uses TRBV15 with TRBJ1-2, with a tentative D call TRBD1 (6 bases). V was clipped by 0 bases and J by 1 base, with 18 bases between them. Germline-derived CDR1 and CDR2 are LNHNV and YYDKDF (reference sequence). The CDR3 contains 18 residues. CDR3 loop: CATSRDSGRTVGNYGYTF. In nucleotides, the CDR3 is TGTGCCACCAGCAGAGATTCTGGGCGGACAGTCGGTAACTATGGCTACACCTTC.

This rearrangement joins TRBV4-3 to TRBJ1-6, with 7 nucleotides matching TRBD1. Germline V CDR1 and CDR2: LGHNA, YSLEER. CDR3 length: 13 residues. The junction had 3 bases not matched to a gene; V was cut back by 5 bases and J by 8 bases. CDR3 coding DNA: TGCGCCAGCAGCTACGACAGGGATTCACCCCTCCACTTT. This codes for CASSYDRDSPLHF.

This clone occurred a few times. The chain combines TRBV7-8 with TRBJ1-1, with TRBD1 matching over 8 bases. V was pared by 5 bases and J by 4 bases, with 6 bases of the junction left unmatched. The germline CDR1 and CDR2 sequences are SGHVS and FQNEAQ. The CDR3 is 14 amino acids. Written as DNA, the CDR3 is TGTGCCAGCAGCCGAGGACAGGGAAGCACTGAAGCTTTCTTT. Translated, it gives CASSRGQGSTEAFF.

This clone was seen only a few times. This chain uses TRBV5-1 with TRBJ2-7; the match to TRBD2 covers 7 bases. CDR3 length: 14 residues. The germline gives CDR1 SGHRS, CDR2 YFSETQ. Trimming removed 4 bases from V and 2 bases from J; junction bases left unmatched: 6. CDR3 protein: CASSQSGNTYEQYF. The CDR3 nucleotides are TGCGCCAGCAGCCAGAGCGGGAACACCTACGAGCAGTACTTC.

The gene calls are TRBV4-3 and TRBJ1-5; TRBD1 is a possible D gene (6 bases). V lost 0 bases and J 5 bases, leaving 11 bases between the germline ends. CDR1 and CDR2 from the germline V gene are LGHNA and YSLEER. The CDR3 loop spans 15 amino acids. CDR3 in amino acids: CASSQDGGFDQPQHF. The CDR3 region has the DNA TGCGCCAGCAGCCAAGATGGGGGCTTTGATCAGCCCCAGCATTTT.

The CDR3 reads CASSQRQGSEAFF. The CDR3 DNA reads TGCGCCAGCAGCCAGCGGCAGGGCAGTGAAGCTTTCTTT. The chain combines TRBV4-1 with TRBJ1-1, with D maybe TRBD1 (5 bases). V lost 3 bases and J 7 bases, leaving 12 bases between the germline ends. Germline V gene lookup returns CDR1 MGHRA and CDR2 YSYEKL. The CDR3 contains 13 residues.

The table lists this clone with a count of one. The same CDR3 is also encoded by other DNA sequences in this sample. V gene TRBV5-1 combines with J gene TRBJ1-1; 7 bases are a match to TRBD1. V was pared by 5 bases and J by 2 bases, with 3 bases of the junction left unmatched. The CDR3 spans 13 residues. Germline CDR1 SGHRS, CDR2 YFSETQ. CDR3 in DNA: TGCGCCAGCAGGAGGGACAGAAACACTGAAGCTTTCTTT. It is translated as CASRRDRNTEAFF.

The V and J genes are TRBV3-1 (or the pseudogene TRBV3-2) and TRBJ1-6; perhaps TRBD1 as D (5 bases). Trimming shortened V by 8 bases and J by 5 bases, and 13 bases separated the two germline ends. Germline CDR1 is LGHDT and CDR2 is YNNKEL (reference sequence). The CDR3 contains 14 residues. The CDR3 loop reads CASALEGDNSPLHF. Here the CDR3 DNA reads TGTGCCAGCGCGCTTGAAGGGGATAATTCACCCCTCCACTTT.

This clone was recorded only once. This chain connects TRBV19 to TRBJ1-5; D is ambiguous. In germline, CDR1 is LNHDA, CDR2 SQIVND (reference sequence). The CDR3 runs to 15 residues. Trimming took off 5 bases at V and 0 bases at J, with 11 bases between the two ends. The CDR3, as DNA: TGTGCCAGTAGTTTAGTTAGATATAGCAATCAGCCCCAGCATTTT. It is translated as CASSLVRYSNQPQHF.

This clone was found once. The rearrangement links TRBV4-3 to TRBJ2-1; D might be TRBD2 (5 bases). The CDR3 has 15 amino acids. Trimming took 0 bases from V and 3 from J, leaving 9 bases between them. CDR1 and CDR2 (germline): LGHNA, YSLEER. The CDR3 DNA reads as TGCGCCAGCAGCCAAGATCGAGGGTTCTACAATGAGCAGTTCTTC. As protein: CASSQDRGFYNEQFF.

The rearrangement links TRBV7-8 to TRBJ1-1; D is undetermined. Germline lookup yields CDR1 SGHVS and CDR2 FQNEAQ. V was pared by 5 bases and J by 3 bases, with 10 bases between. The CDR3 runs 13 residues. The CDR3 sequence: CASSMRRDTEAFF. The DNA for the CDR3 is TGTGCCAGCAGCATGCGGAGGGACACTGAAGCTTTCTTT.

V is TRBV30 and J is TRBJ2-7, with D perhaps matching TRBD2 (5 bases). CDR1 GTSNPN and CDR2 SVGIG come from the germline V gene (reference sequence). Trimming pared 5 bases from V and 3 bases from J, leaving 14 bases between. The CDR3 totals 13 residues. For the CDR3, the DNA is TGTGCCTGGGGAAGTGGAGGCGTCTACGAGCAGTACTTC. Protein: CAWGSGGVYEQYF.

The chain employs TRBV27 and TRBJ1-4; D possibly corresponds to TRBD1 (6 bases). V lost 3 bases to trimming and J lost 9 bases, with 14 bases between them. Germline lookup yields CDR1 MNHEY and CDR2 SMNVEV (reference sequence). The CDR3 is 14 residues long. CDR3: CASSFGRGRQKLFF. The CDR3 DNA reads TGTGCCAGCAGTTTTGGCAGGGGTAGGCAAAAACTGTTTTTT.

This rearrangement joins TRBV30 to TRBJ1-4; 10 bases align to TRBD1. The CDR3 is 12 residues long. CDR1 and CDR2 (germline): GTSNPN, SVGIG (reference sequence). The V segment lost 8 bases and the J segment 6 bases; nucleotides outside the gene matches: 3. CDR3 sequence reads: CAMDRGDEKLFF. The DNA for the CDR3 is TGTGCCATGGACAGGGGGGATGAAAAACTGTTTTTT.

V usage is TRBV2 and J usage is TRBJ1-2; the match to TRBD1 covers 7 bases. This CDR3 contains 14 residues. V trimming: 5 bases; J trimming: 3 bases; junction bases outside the gene matches: 6. Germline CDR1 and CDR2: SNHLY and FYNNEI. The CDR3 DNA is TGTGCCAGCAGTACGACAGGGTCTTACTATGGCTACACCTTC. Translating gives CASSTTGSYYGYTF.

The rearrangement joins TRBV18 to TRBJ1-3; the D gene is possibly TRBD1 (5 bases). Trimming pared 0 bases from V and 2 bases from J, leaving 8 bases between. The CDR3 contains 15 residues. Germline CDR1 is KGHSH and CDR2 is LQKENI. The CDR3 here is CASSPPTRAGNTIYF. CDR3 coding DNA: TGTGCCAGCTCACCACCTACCAGGGCTGGAAACACCATATATTTT.

This chain connects TRBV2 to TRBJ1-1; TRBD1 aligns across 7 bases. The CDR3 length is 13 residues. Germline-derived CDR1 and CDR2 are SNHLY and FYNNEI. J gave up 5 bases and V 1 base, and 1 base lay outside the gene matches. CDR3 sequence reads: CASSEEGQTEAFF. The CDR3 coding sequence is TGTGCCAGCAGTGAAGAGGGACAGACTGAAGCTTTCTTT. The whole variable domain, filled in from reference TRBV2 and TRBJ1-1, reads EPEVTQTPSHQVTQMGQEVILRCVPISNHLYFYWYRQILGQKVEFLVSFYNNEISEKSEIFDDQFSVERPDGSNFTLKIRSTKLEDSAMYFCASSEEGQTEAFFGQGTRLTVV.

The chain couples TRBV5-8 to TRBJ1-2; weak D call: TRBD1 (6 bases). Trimming stripped 3 bases from V and 2 bases from J, with 17 bases between. CDR1 is SGHTS, CDR2 YDEGEE, per germline. The CDR3 contains 16 residues. The DNA for the CDR3 is TGTGCCAGCAGCTGGGGATCTTTGGGACAAAACTATGGCTACACCTTC. Translated: CASSWGSLGQNYGYTF. The variable domain in full, with the rest retrieved from reference TRBV5-8 and TRBJ1-2, is EAGVTQSPTHLIKTRGQQATLRCSPISGHTSVYWYQQALGLGLQFLLWYDEGEERNRGNFPPRFSGRQFPNYSSELNVNALELEDSALYLCASSWGSLGQNYGYTFGSGTRLTVV.